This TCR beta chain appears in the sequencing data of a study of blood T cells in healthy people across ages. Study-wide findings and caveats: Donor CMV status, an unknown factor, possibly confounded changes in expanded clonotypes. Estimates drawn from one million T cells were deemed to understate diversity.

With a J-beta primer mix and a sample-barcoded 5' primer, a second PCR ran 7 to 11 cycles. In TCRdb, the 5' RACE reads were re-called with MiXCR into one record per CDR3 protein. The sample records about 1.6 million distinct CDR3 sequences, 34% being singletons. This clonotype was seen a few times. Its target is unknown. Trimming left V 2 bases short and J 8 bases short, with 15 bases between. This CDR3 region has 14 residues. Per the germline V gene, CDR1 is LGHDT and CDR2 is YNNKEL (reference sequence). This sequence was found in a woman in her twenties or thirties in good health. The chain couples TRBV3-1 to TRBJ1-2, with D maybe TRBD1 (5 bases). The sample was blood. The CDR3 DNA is TGTGCCAGCAGCCAAAGGGACCGCGTACAAGGCTACACCTTC. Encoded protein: CASSQRDRVQGYTF. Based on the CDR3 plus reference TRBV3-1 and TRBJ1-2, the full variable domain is DTAVSQTPKYLVTQMGNDKSIKCEQNLGHDTMYWYKQDSKKFLKIMFSYNNKELIINETVPNRFSPKSPDKAHLNLHINSLELGDSAVYFCASSQRDRVQGYTFGSGTRLTVV.